Each of the 17 T cell receptor beta chains below was sequenced from the same sample in a study of PD-1 and CTLA-4 blockade in melanoma. The table came from immunoSEQ multiplex PCR; TCRdb's copy has only in-frame clones and leaves some out. Among around 21,000 clones, 88% were seen once, and the ten largest hold 6% to 8.5%. The specimen was CD8+ T cells from peripheral blood, collected before anti-PD-1 treatment. These receptors came from a human donor with melanoma.

The chain combines TRBV5-6 with TRBJ2-7; TRBD2 agrees at 10 bases. Germline V gene sequence: CDR1 SGHDT, CDR2 YYEEEE. Trimming removed 5 bases from V and 3 bases from J; junction bases left unmatched: 5. The CDR3 has 14 residues. The CDR3 reads CASSLAGDSYEQYF. CDR3 bases: TGTGCCAGCAGTCTAGCGGGGGACAGCTACGAGCAGTACTTC. The whole variable domain, remainder taken from reference TRBV5-6 and TRBJ2-7, is DAGVTQSPTHLIKTRGQQVTLRCSPKSGHDTVSWYQQALGQGPQFIFQYYEEEERQRGNFPDRFSGHQFPNYSSELNVNALLLGDSALYLCASSLAGDSYEQYFGPGTRLTVT.

CDR3 loop: CASSLTTTNTEAFF. The CDR3 coding sequence is TGTGCCAGCAGCCTCACAACTACTAACACTGAAGCTTTCTTT. The chain uses TRBV11-1 and TRBJ1-1, with no clear D. V was shortened by 5 bases and J by 2 bases, with 12 bases between the two germline ends. Germline CDR1 SGHAT, CDR2 FQDESV (reference sequence). The CDR3 covers 14 residues.

The chain carries TRBV6-2 or TRBV6-3 and TRBJ1-2; D gene ambiguous. Germline-derived CDR1 and CDR2 are MNHEY and SVGEGT. The V gene lost 2 bases and the J gene lost 2 bases, with 21 bases spanning the gap. This CDR3 has 18 residues. The chain's CDR3 is CASSYPERGWEGNYGYTF. In DNA, the CDR3 is TGTGCCAGCAGTTACCCCGAGAGAGGGTGGGAAGGCAACTATGGCTACACCTTC.

In its sample, this clone was seen once. The chain joins TRBV6-5 to TRBJ1-1; no definite D call. Trimming stripped 5 bases from V and 4 bases from J, with 5 bases between. Germline assignment: CDR1 MNHEY and CDR2 SVGAGI. The CDR3 has 11 amino acids. The CDR3 is CASSHGTEAFF. CDR3 nucleotide sequence: TGTGCCAGCAGTCATGGCACTGAAGCTTTCTTT.

The gene calls are TRBV28 and TRBJ2-7; D is uncertain. Germline values: CDR1 MDHEN, CDR2 SYDVKM. The V gene lost 7 bases and the J gene lost 4 bases, with 17 bases spanning the gap. The CDR3 totals 14 residues. CDR3 nucleotides: TGTGCCAGCAAAAGTCCCTCGCCAAGTTACGAGCAGTACTTC. Protein sequence: CASKSPSPSYEQYF. The full variable domain, its missing parts supplied by reference TRBV28 and TRBJ2-7, is DVKVTQSSRYLVKRTGEKVFLECVQDMDHENMFWYRQDPGLGLRLIYFSYDVKMKEKGDIPEGYSVSREKKERFSLILESASTNQTSMYLCASKSPSPSYEQYFGPGTRLTVT.

The genes are TRBV30 and TRBJ1-3; perhaps TRBD1 as D (5 bases). The V gene lost 7 bases and the J gene lost 7 bases, with 20 bases spanning the gap. Germline lookup yields CDR1 GTSNPN and CDR2 SVGIG (reference sequence). The CDR3 has 14 residues. CDR3 DNA sequence: TGTGCCTCCCGGCGGAAGGGACCGGGGAACACCATATATTTT. Translating it yields CASRRKGPGNTIYF.

This clone showed up just once. The chain is built from TRBV27 and TRBJ2-1; D may be TRBD2 (7 bases). Trimming removed 8 bases at V and 2 bases at J, with 16 bases between. The CDR3 sequence is 15 residues long. Germline CDR1 and CDR2: MNHEY and SMNVEV (reference sequence). The CDR3: CASCLGGGPYNEQFF. As DNA, the CDR3 is TGTGCCAGCTGCCTAGGGGGGGGACCCTACAATGAGCAGTTCTTC.

This clone was seen only once. V is TRBV6-1 and J is TRBJ2-5, with a weak D call TRBD1 (6 bases). V dropped 2 bases and J dropped 0 bases, with 7 bases sitting between them. In germline, CDR1 is MNHNS, CDR2 SASEGT. The CDR3 has 14 residues. CDR3 region: CASSETGNQETQYF. The CDR3 DNA reads TGTGCCAGCAGTGAAACAGGGAACCAAGAGACCCAGTACTTC.

V usage is TRBV2 and J usage is TRBJ2-5, with 10 bases identical to TRBD2. Germline CDR1 is SNHLY and CDR2 is FYNNEI. Germline trimming cut 3 bases from V and 5 bases from J; bases unmatched to any gene: 12. The CDR3 runs to 17 residues. In DNA, the CDR3 is TGTGCCAGCAGTGACGGGTTGTTAGCGGGGGGTCACGAGACCCAGTACTTC. This translates into CASSDGLLAGGHETQYF.

This chain uses TRBV11-3 with TRBJ2-2; no clear D. This CDR3 contains 15 residues. The V end was cut by 6 bases, the J end by 3 bases, with 14 bases between. CDR1 is SGHNT and CDR2 is YENEEA in the germline V gene. CDR3 in amino acids: CASSEGVEYTGELFF. CDR3 in DNA: TGTGCCAGCAGTGAAGGAGTCGAATACACCGGGGAGCTGTTTTTT.

The chain recombines TRBV24-1 with TRBJ2-3, with 11 bases that match TRBD2. V dropped 1 base and J dropped 6; count of bases not matched to a gene: 20. Germline V gives CDR1 KGHDR, CDR2 SFDVKD. This CDR3 spans 21 amino acids. This CDR3 is CATSDFAWELAGGHPQDTQYF. In nucleotides, the CDR3 is TGTGCCACCAGTGATTTTGCCTGGGAGCTAGCGGGGGGCCACCCGCAGGATACGCAGTATTTT.

V gene TRBV6-4 combines with J gene TRBJ1-3, with a weak D call TRBD1 (5 bases). The ends were cut back, 3 bases at V and 10 bases at J, with 13 bases in the middle. The CDR3 is made up of 13 amino acids. CDR1 and CDR2 (germline): MRHNA, SNTAGT. CDR3 amino acids: CASSEWDSRTIYF. The CDR3 DNA reads TGTGCCAGCAGTGAGTGGGACTCTCGGACCATATATTTT.

This clone occurred once. V and J are TRBV5-6 and TRBJ1-2, with no clear D. The CDR3 has 13 amino acids. CDR1 SGHDT and CDR2 YYEEEE come from the germline V gene. V lost 0 bases and J 4 bases, leaving 7 bases between the germline ends. CDR3 sequence: CASSLAGPYGYTF. The CDR3 DNA follows: TGTGCCAGCAGCTTGGCCGGACCCTATGGCTACACCTTC.

The gene calls are TRBV5-1 and TRBJ2-3, with 8 bases identical to TRBD2. Trimming took 1 base from V and 3 from J; bases not matched to a gene: 13. CDR1 SGHRS and CDR2 YFSETQ come from the germline V gene. The CDR3 spans 18 residues. As DNA, the CDR3 is TGCGCCAGCAGCTTGAGCACCGGGGGGGCTTTTGATACAGATACGCAGTATTTT. Protein sequence: CASSLSTGGAFDTDTQYF.

This clone was seen only a few times. The chain employs TRBV5-5 and TRBJ1-5; D uncertain. CDR3 length: 15 residues. Trimming shortened V by 3 bases and J by 0 bases, and 10 bases separated the two germline ends. Germline CDR1 reads SGHKS; CDR2 reads YYEKEE (reference sequence). Here the CDR3 reads CASSSSDLSNQPQHF. In DNA form, the CDR3 reads TGTGCCAGCAGCTCCTCGGACCTTAGCAATCAGCCCCAGCATTTT.

The V gene is TRBV4-3, the J gene TRBJ1-3; D is possibly TRBD1 (5 bases). V lost 0 bases and J 2 bases, leaving 11 bases between the germline ends. The CDR3 sequence is 16 residues long. CDR1 LGHNA and CDR2 YSLEER come from the germline V gene. The CDR3 is CASSQDWRGTGNTIYF. The DNA for the CDR3 is TGCGCCAGCAGCCAAGATTGGAGGGGCACTGGAAACACCATATATTTT.

The chain employs TRBV5-4 and TRBJ1-1; D perhaps matches TRBD1 (6 bases). The V and J ends lost 2 bases and 4 bases respectively, with 12 bases between them. The CDR3 sequence is 14 residues long. Germline lookup yields CDR1 SGHNT and CDR2 YYREEE (reference sequence). DNA for the CDR3: TGTGCCAGCAGCTTCCAGGGGTGGGCCACTGAAGCTTTCTTT. Protein: CASSFQGWATEAFF. Filled out from reference TRBV5-4 and TRBJ1-1, the complete variable domain reads ETGVTQSPTHLIKTRGQQVTLRCSSQSGHNTVSWYQQALGQGPQFIFQYYREEENGRGNFPPRFSGLQFPNYSSELNVNALELDDSALYLCASSFQGWATEAFFGQGTRLTVV.